Below, 12 T cell receptor beta chains from the same sample are listed, as sequenced in a study of control samples from healthy donors and cancer patients. Profiling relied on immunoSEQ multiplex PCR, and the TCRdb table lists in-frame clones only, not all of them. The profile shows roughly 69,000 clones, about 90% of them singletons. Source material: PBMCs. Receptor source: a woman between 45 and 65 years old with head and neck cancer.

This sequence joins TRBV28 and TRBJ1-6; 7 bases align to TRBD1. From germline, CDR1 is MDHEN and CDR2 SYDVKM. The CDR3 is 14 residues long. With V trimmed by 6 bases and J by 8 bases, 7 bases remained unmatched. The CDR3, as DNA: TGTGCCAGCAGCCCCGACAGGGTGCATTCACCCCTCCACTTT. Translation gives CASSPDRVHSPLHF.

This rearrangement joins TRBV7-7 to TRBJ2-5, with TRBD2 as a possible D gene (6 bases). CDR3 size: 17 residues. V was trimmed by 2 bases and J by 2 bases, leaving 18 bases between them. The germline V gene encodes CDR1 SSHAT and CDR2 FNYEAQ (reference sequence). The CDR3 loop reads CASSLRSAATRQETQYF. CDR3 DNA: TGTGCCAGCAGCTTAAGATCAGCGGCGACTAGACAAGAGACCCAGTACTTC.

The chain has TRBV3-1 (or the pseudogene TRBV3-2) and TRBJ1-6; 9 positions match TRBD1. CDR3 length equals 14 residues. Unmatched junction bases numbered 0, after V lost 3 bases and J lost 6 bases. Germline CDR1 is LGHDT and CDR2 is YNNKEL (reference sequence). CDR3 nucleotides: TGTGCCAGCAGCCAGACAGGGGGTAATTCACCCCTCCACTTT. Its translation: CASSQTGGNSPLHF.

The sample holds a few counts of this clone. This chain joins TRBV30 and TRBJ1-2; TRBD1 is a possible D gene (6 bases). The CDR3 sequence is 14 residues long. V was pared by 4 bases and J by 3 bases, with 15 bases between. Looked up from germline, CDR1 is GTSNPN and CDR2 is SVGIG (reference sequence). The CDR3, as DNA: TGTGCCTGGAACCGAGGGGGGAAAGACTATGGCTACACCTTC. Its protein product is CAWNRGGKDYGYTF.

The chain joins TRBV5-1 to TRBJ1-4; maybe TRBD1 (5 bases). This CDR3 region has 15 residues. V was clipped by 0 bases and J by 5 bases, with 11 bases between them. Germline CDR1 reads SGHRS; CDR2 reads YFSETQ. CDR3 nucleotide sequence: TGCGCCAGCAGCTTGGACAGGTTATCAAATGAAAAACTGTTTTTT. This gives the protein CASSLDRLSNEKLFF. The entire variable domain, with the rest obtained from reference TRBV5-1 and TRBJ1-4, is as follows: KAGVTQTPRYLIKTRGQQVTLSCSPISGHRSVSWYQQTPGQGLQFLFEYFSETQRNKGNFPGRFSGRQFSNSRSEMNVSTLELGDSALYLCASSLDRLSNEKLFFGSGTQLSVL.

This chain's CDR3 is CASSSGGYQPQHF. CDR3 DNA sequence: TGTGCCAGCAGTTCGGGAGGCTATCAGCCCCAGCATTTT. The chain uses TRBV27 and TRBJ1-5; the D is unclear. V lost 4 bases, J lost 5 bases, and 9 bases lay in between. The CDR3 has 13 residues. Germline V CDR1 and CDR2: MNHEY, SMNVEV (reference sequence).

The J gene is TRBJ2-6, the V gene TRBV29-1, with D perhaps matching TRBD2 (6 bases). The germline V gene has CDR1 SQVTM and CDR2 ANQGSEA. The CDR3 contains 16 residues. Trimming removed 7 bases from V and 0 bases from J, with 16 bases in between. In nucleotides, the CDR3 is TGCAGCGCCGGGACCTGGGGGGACTCTGGGGCCAACGTCCTGACTTTC. Translation: CSAGTWGDSGANVLTF.

The CDR3 loop reads CASSLRGGPNTEAFF. The CDR3 nucleotides read TGTGCCAGCAGCTTAAGGGGAGGTCCGAACACTGAAGCTTTCTTT. This chain connects TRBV11-1 to TRBJ1-1, with D possibly being TRBD1 (5 bases). Trimming left V 2 bases short and J 1 base short, with 11 bases between. Germline CDR1 is SGHAT and CDR2 is FQDESV (reference sequence). The CDR3 sequence is 15 residues long.

The chain is built from TRBV5-1 and TRBJ2-5; the D call may be TRBD1 or TRBD2 (5 bases each). The CDR3 loop spans 15 amino acids. The V gene lost 5 bases and the J gene lost 1 base, with 15 bases spanning the gap. The V gene's germline CDR1 is SGHRS and CDR2 YFSETQ. The DNA of the CDR3 is TGCGCCAGCAGTCCCGGGACCAGGTCCCAAGAGACCCAGTACTTC. This gives the protein CASSPGTRSQETQYF.

As DNA, the CDR3 is TGTGCCACCAGTGAGAGGGCCAATTCACCCCTCCACTTT. It translates to CATSERANSPLHF. The chain links TRBV24-1 to TRBJ1-6; D remains unclear. Between the trimmed V and J ends, which lost 4 bases and 7 bases, there was a span of 7 bases. Germline V CDR1 and CDR2: KGHDR, SFDVKD. CDR3 size: 13 residues.

The table lists this clone with a count of one. V is TRBV5-4 and J is TRBJ2-2, with D perhaps TRBD1 (7 bases). The CDR3 has 15 amino acids. Germline values: CDR1 SGHNT, CDR2 YYREEE (reference sequence). Trimming removed 4 bases at V and 7 bases at J, with 17 bases between. CDR3 protein: CASSTGGTARGELFF. The CDR3 region has the DNA TGTGCCAGCAGCACTGGAGGGACAGCCCGCGGGGAGCTGTTTTTT.

This chain connects TRBV4-1 to TRBJ1-2; no reliable D call. The CDR3 has 15 residues. Germline V lookup: CDR1 MGHRA, CDR2 YSYEKL. The V end was cut by 3 bases, the J end by 5 bases, with 16 bases between. CDR3 sequence: CASSQGDISGYGYTF. CDR3 in DNA: TGCGCCAGCAGCCAGGGCGACATTAGCGGGTATGGCTACACCTTC.